The T cell receptor beta chain under discussion was sequenced for a study of sequential checkpoint blockade in melanoma. Stated treatment: randomized to nivolumab then ipilimumab (arm A) or the reverse (arm B). Produced via immunoSEQ multiplex PCR; TCRdb's table is partial and in-frame only. The sample lists about 10,000 clones; 73% were seen once. The CDR3 has 14 residues. Germline CDR1 reads SGDLS; CDR2 reads YYNGEE. Trimming took 0 bases from V and 2 from J, leaving 9 bases between them. This specimen consisted of CD8+ T cells sorted from blood (inferred from file names), obtained from a patient given nivolumab and ipilimumab in sequence. The chain carries TRBV9 and TRBJ2-7; tentatively, D is TRBD2 (6 bases). The sequence came from a human donor with melanoma. CDR3 DNA sequence: TGTGCCAGCAGCGTAGCTAGCGACCCCTACGAGCAGTACTTC. Translated: CASSVASDPYEQYF. The full variable domain, with the rest looked up from reference TRBV9 and TRBJ2-7, is DSGVTQTPKHLITATGQRVTLRCSPRSGDLSVYWYQQSLDQGLQFLIQYYNGEERAKGNILERFSAQQFPDLHSELNLSSLELGDSALYFCASSVASDPYEQYFGPGTRLTVT.